These 26 T cell receptor beta chains originate from one sample sequenced in a study of OX40 agonist ivuxolimab in advanced cancers. TCRdb keeps only in-frame clones here, not all; method: immunoSEQ multiplex PCR. Here the sample spans approximately 84,000 clones, roughly nine tenths being singletons. The sample consisted of CD4+ or CD8+ T cells sorted from blood, taken in a trial of the OX40 agonist ivuxolimab. The receptor source for this set is an adult with an advanced solid tumor such as melanoma, head and neck, liver or kidney cancer.

The chain links TRBV10-1 to TRBJ2-5, with 12 bases fitting TRBD1. The CDR3 is made up of 16 amino acids. Per germline, CDR1 WNHNN and CDR2 SYGVQD (reference sequence). The ends lost 5 bases at V and 4 bases at J; junction bases unmatched: 8. This chain's CDR3 is CASSPTGTGGGETQYF. The CDR3 DNA sequence: TGCGCCAGCAGTCCCACCGGGACAGGGGGCGGAGAGACCCAGTACTTC.

This sequence joins TRBV7-9 and TRBJ1-4; possibly TRBD1 for D (5 bases). From germline, CDR1 is SEHNR and CDR2 FQNEAQ (reference sequence). Trimming took 1 base from V and 4 from J, leaving 10 bases between them. The length of the CDR3 is 15 residues. The CDR3 DNA follows: TGTGCCAGCAGCTTAGATCGGGGGATTAATGAAAAACTGTTTTTT. Translated, it gives CASSLDRGINEKLFF.

This sequence joins TRBV2 and TRBJ2-3; D possibly matches TRBD1 or TRBD2 (5 bases each). CDR1 is SNHLY and CDR2 is FYNNEI in the germline V gene. V was trimmed by 6 bases and J by 0 bases, leaving 13 bases between them. This CDR3 is 15 amino acids long. CDR3 sequence: CASRGRGSSTDTQYF. CDR3 coding DNA: TGTGCCAGCAGGGGTCGGGGCTCTAGCACAGATACGCAGTATTTT.

The V call is TRBV6-5, the J call TRBJ2-7, with TRBD2 matching 8 bases. Losses at the gene ends were 3 bases for V and 3 bases for J; bases not matched to a gene: 10. The length of the CDR3 is 16 residues. CDR1 is MNHEY, CDR2 SVGAGI, per germline. The CDR3 here is CASSYTGGAKLYEQYF. CDR3 nucleotide sequence: TGTGCCAGCAGTTATACGGGAGGGGCTAAGCTCTACGAGCAGTACTTC.

The CDR3 loop reads CASSPAQVGGPLHF. CDR3 in DNA: TGTGCCAGCAGTCCCGCCCAGGTTGGGGGTCCCCTCCACTTT. The chain couples TRBV2 to TRBJ1-6; a weak D match, TRBD1 (5 bases). The CDR3 covers 14 residues. The V and J ends lost 5 bases and 13 bases respectively, with 18 bases between them. Germline V lookup: CDR1 SNHLY, CDR2 FYNNEI.

This chain uses TRBV30 with TRBJ1-5; 8 bases are a match to TRBD1. Germline lookup yields CDR1 GTSNPN and CDR2 SVGIG (reference sequence). The CDR3 totals 15 residues. The trim removed 3 bases at V and 5 bases at J, leaving 9 bases unmatched. CDR3 protein: CAWRDPQGAHQPQHF. In DNA form, the CDR3 reads TGTGCCTGGAGGGACCCCCAGGGGGCTCATCAGCCCCAGCATTTT.

The DNA of the CDR3 is TGTGCCAGCAGTAGGACACTCAGCTCCTACAATGAGCAGTTCTTC. The encoded protein is CASSRTLSSYNEQFF. The genes are TRBV2 and TRBJ2-1, with TRBD1 as a possible D gene (5 bases). Germline CDR1 and CDR2: SNHLY and FYNNEI. The CDR3 runs 15 residues. V lost 5 bases and J lost 0, with 11 bases in between. Full variable domain (missing parts from reference TRBV2 and TRBJ2-1): EPEVTQTPSHQVTQMGQEVILRCVPISNHLYFYWYRQILGQKVEFLVSFYNNEISEKSEIFDDQFSVERPDGSNFTLKIRSTKLEDSAMYFCASSRTLSSYNEQFFGPGTRLTVL.

The genes are TRBV9 and TRBJ2-3; 11 bases are shared with TRBD2. Losses at the gene ends were 5 bases for V and 0 bases for J; bases not matched to a gene: 11. The CDR3 is 18 residues long. Germline assignment: CDR1 SGDLS and CDR2 YYNGEE. Here the CDR3 DNA reads TGTGCCAGCAGTTATTTGGGACTAGCGGTTACTAGCACAGATACGCAGTATTTT. It specifies CASSYLGLAVTSTDTQYF.

This chain uses TRBV6-1 with TRBJ1-6; D gene unclear. CDR3 length: 15 residues. CDR1 is MNHNS and CDR2 is SASEGT in the germline V gene. V lost 1 base and J lost 7, with 11 bases in between. The CDR3 region has the DNA TGTGCCAGCAGTGAAGTGTGGGGATCGAATTCACCCCTCCACTTT. Its protein product is CASSEVWGSNSPLHF.

V and J are TRBV2 and TRBJ2-2, with D possibly matching TRBD1 (6 bases). The germline CDR1 and CDR2 sequences are SNHLY and FYNNEI. The CDR3 contains 17 residues. V lost 7 bases, J lost 4 bases, and 22 bases lay in between. DNA for the CDR3: TGTGCCAGCAAGGCGCAAAGGGGGACGCGACGCACCGGGGAGCTGTTTTTT. Translating it yields CASKAQRGTRRTGELFF.

This sequence joins TRBV29-1 and TRBJ1-3; D ambiguous. Between the trimmed V and J ends, which lost 4 bases and 0 bases, there was a span of 10 bases. This CDR3 has 14 amino acids. The germline gives CDR1 SQVTM, CDR2 ANQGSEA. CDR3 loop: CSVAAAVSGNTIYF. DNA of the CDR3: TGCAGCGTTGCTGCGGCAGTCTCTGGAAACACCATATATTTT.

J is TRBJ1-5 and V is TRBV28, with a weak D call TRBD1 (6 bases). Trimming cost V 7 bases and J 2 bases, with 12 bases left between them. The CDR3 has 14 residues. The germline V gene has CDR1 MDHEN and CDR2 SYDVKM. The CDR3: CASTEGGRNQPQHF. In DNA form, the CDR3 reads TGTGCCAGCACCGAAGGGGGGCGCAATCAGCCCCAGCATTTT.

This chain uses TRBV5-1 with TRBJ2-1; D is perhaps TRBD2 (5 bases). The CDR3 has 14 amino acids. The ends were cut back, 0 bases at V and 5 bases at J, with 9 bases in the middle. Germline CDR1 reads SGHRS; CDR2 reads YFSETQ. CDR3 residues: CASSLAGVNNEQFF. CDR3 sequence (DNA): TGCGCCAGCAGCTTGGCCGGGGTCAACAATGAGCAGTTCTTC.

The rearrangement uses TRBV2 and TRBJ2-1, with D tentatively TRBD1 (6 bases). From germline, CDR1 is SNHLY and CDR2 FYNNEI. Trimming removed 4 bases at V and 4 bases at J, with 20 bases between. CDR3 size: 17 residues. The CDR3 DNA reads as TGTGCCAGCAGTGCAGCTCGGGGACACCAGGGGTACAATGAGCAGTTCTTC. Residues: CASSAARGHQGYNEQFF.

The rearrangement links TRBV25-1 to TRBJ1-1; D is uncertain. The CDR3 covers 15 residues. Trimming pared 0 bases from V and 4 bases from J, leaving 12 bases between. Germline CDR1 and CDR2: MGHDK and SYGVNS. CDR3 amino acids: CASSEYRKGSTEAFF. In DNA, the CDR3 is TGTGCCAGCAGTGAATATCGAAAAGGGAGCACTGAAGCTTTCTTT. Supplemented by reference TRBV25-1 and TRBJ1-1, the full variable domain reads EADIYQTPRYLVIGTGKKITLECSQTMGHDKMYWYQQDPGMELHLIHYSYGVNSTEKGDLSSESTVSRIRTEHFPLTLESARPSHTSQYLCASSEYRKGSTEAFFGQGTRLTVV.

This chain's CDR3 is CASSRRPQNYGYTF. Written as DNA, the CDR3 is TGTGCCAGCAGCCGTCGGCCACAAAACTATGGCTACACCTTC. This chain uses TRBV28 with TRBJ1-2, with no clear D. The V gene lost 6 bases and the J gene lost 2 bases, with 13 bases spanning the gap. This CDR3 is 14 amino acids long. CDR1 MDHEN and CDR2 SYDVKM come from the germline V gene.

V and J are TRBV6-6 and TRBJ2-3; 7 bases are shared with TRBD2. Trimming took 6 bases from V and 2 from J; bases not matched to a gene: 11. The CDR3 covers 16 residues. Germline values: CDR1 MNHNY, CDR2 SVGAGI (reference sequence). The CDR3 nucleotides read TGTGCCAGCAGCCCAACCCCTAGCGGTTCCACAGATACGCAGTATTTT. Amino acids: CASSPTPSGSTDTQYF.

The chain links TRBV5-1 to TRBJ2-2; D gene ambiguous. The CDR3 totals 16 residues. V lost 3 bases and J lost 0, with 12 bases in between. The germline V gene has CDR1 SGHRS and CDR2 YFSETQ. The CDR3 reads CASSSKRIPNTGELFF. The CDR3 coding sequence is TGCGCCAGCAGCTCAAAAAGAATTCCGAACACCGGGGAGCTGTTTTTT.

The CDR3: CASSLDRGRPYEQYF. The CDR3 DNA sequence: TGCGCCAGCAGCCTCGACAGGGGGAGGCCCTACGAGCAGTACTTC. The V call is TRBV5-1, the J call TRBJ2-7; 9 bases line up with TRBD1. Per the germline V gene, CDR1 is SGHRS and CDR2 is YFSETQ. V lost 4 bases, J lost 2 bases, and 7 bases stayed unmatched. The CDR3 is made up of 15 amino acids.

The rearrangement uses TRBV6-5 and TRBJ2-2; tentatively, D is TRBD1 (6 bases). Germline V gene lookup returns CDR1 MNHEY and CDR2 SVGAGI. CDR3 length: 14 amino acids. V was cut by 6 bases and J by 9 bases, with 17 bases left in between. CDR3 in DNA: TGTGCCAGCAGCTCCGACAGGTGGGAGAGGGAGCTGTTTTTT. Its translation: CASSSDRWERELFF.

In the case of this clone: Other DNA sequences in the sample encode the same CDR3. CDR3 loop: CASSPTWGGVGYEQYF. The CDR3 DNA follows: TGTGCCAGCAGTCCTACCTGGGGCGGGGTCGGGTACGAGCAGTACTTC. This rearrangement joins TRBV7-2 to TRBJ2-7; D may be TRBD2 (6 bases). Germline lookup yields CDR1 SGHTA and CDR2 FQGNSA. This CDR3 has 16 amino acids. Deletions cut 6 bases from V and 4 bases from J, with 22 bases between.

Here the CDR3 reads CASSTTGQNTEAFF. CDR3 coding DNA: TGTGCCAGCAGTACTACCGGACAAAACACTGAAGCTTTCTTT. The chain joins TRBV2 to TRBJ1-1, with a tentative D call TRBD1 (5 bases). The CDR3 runs to 14 residues. V dropped 5 bases and J dropped 2 bases, with 12 bases sitting between them. Per the germline V gene, CDR1 is SNHLY and CDR2 is FYNNEI. Drawing the rest from reference TRBV2 and TRBJ1-1, the complete variable domain is EPEVTQTPSHQVTQMGQEVILRCVPISNHLYFYWYRQILGQKVEFLVSFYNNEISEKSEIFDDQFSVERPDGSNFTLKIRSTKLEDSAMYFCASSTTGQNTEAFFGQGTRLTVV.

The rearrangement links TRBV6-1 to TRBJ2-2; 9 bases map to TRBD1. V lost 4 bases to trimming and J lost 4 bases; unmatched junction nucleotides: 4. This CDR3 is 15 amino acids long. Germline-derived CDR1 and CDR2 are MNHNS and SASEGT. CDR3 region: CASSVLQGATGELFF. Here the CDR3 DNA reads TGTGCCAGCAGTGTCCTACAGGGGGCCACCGGGGAGCTGTTTTTT.

The chain recombines TRBV19 with TRBJ1-1; D remains ambiguous. Germline CDR1 and CDR2: LNHDA and SQIVND (reference sequence). Trimming took 3 bases from V and 1 from J, leaving 3 bases between them. This CDR3 comprises 12 residues. This chain's CDR3 is CASSMWNTEAFF. For the CDR3, the DNA is TGTGCCAGTAGTATGTGGAACACTGAAGCTTTCTTT.

This chain uses TRBV7-2 with TRBJ2-1; possibly TRBD2 for D (7 bases). This CDR3 spans 16 amino acids. V was trimmed by 5 bases and J by 3 bases, leaving 17 bases between them. Germline V gives CDR1 SGHTA, CDR2 FQGNSA. CDR3 nucleotides: TGTGCCAGCAGCCCCAGGGAGGGGGGAGGCTACAATGAGCAGTTCTTC. It is translated as CASSPREGGGYNEQFF.

The chain employs TRBV7-5 and TRBJ1-5; the table gives TRBD1 as D, unverified against the DNA. TRBV7-5 is a recognized pseudogene. This CDR3 has 14 residues. This CDR3 reads CVRSPRQGWQPQHF. Here the CDR3 DNA reads TGTGTCAGAAGCCCTCGACAGGGGTGGCAGCCCCAGCATTTT.